The 6 T cell receptor beta chains in this list originate from one sample, sequenced in a study of post-analysis software for immune sequencing data. Study-wide results and limits: Included in a set of roughly five TRBV segments more frequent in patients than controls were TRBV5-6, TRBV5-1 and TRBV20-1.

Every TCR beta cDNA library bore unique molecular identifiers. TCRdb passed the PCR reads through MiXCR, listing each CDR3 protein once. This table has hundreds of thousands of distinct CDR3 sequences, approximately 60% appearing once. No cognate antigen is known for these TCRs. What was sequenced was blood. These receptors were collected from a girl aged 2 to 10 with multiple sclerosis.

This clonotype has just a few counts. The chain is built from TRBV4-1 and TRBJ2-5; tentative D call: TRBD2 (6 bases). V dropped 3 bases and J dropped 2 bases, with 10 bases sitting between them. The CDR3 is 14 residues long. Germline loops: CDR1 MGHRA, CDR2 YSYEKL. CDR3 in amino acids: CASSQGTAQETQYF. DNA of the CDR3: TGCGCCAGCAGCCAGGGGACTGCACAAGAGACCCAGTACTTC.

About this clonotype itself: At one boundary the junction diverges from the germline segment, which might be a read error. The gene calls are TRBV20-1 and TRBJ2-1, with 8 bases fitting TRBD2. The CDR3 totals 14 residues. Germline CDR1 and CDR2: DFQATT and SNEGSKA (reference sequence). The CDR3 coding sequence is TGCAGAGCTAGAGTCGGGGGGGCCAATAATGAGCAGTTCTTC. Protein sequence: CRARVGGANNEQFF.

The chain uses TRBV3-1 and TRBJ2-1, with D perhaps matching TRBD1 (5 bases). This CDR3 has 14 amino acids. The germline gives CDR1 LGHDT, CDR2 YNNKEL (reference sequence). Trimming removed 8 bases at V and 8 bases at J, with 19 bases between. The DNA for the CDR3 is TGTGCCAGCGGCCCCGGTCAGGGCCTAGATGAGCAGTTCTTC. Translation gives CASGPGQGLDEQFF.

This sequence joins TRBV27 and TRBJ2-1, with D possibly TRBD1 on 6 matching bases. Germline CDR1 MNHEY, CDR2 SMNVEV (reference sequence). V was clipped by 7 bases and J by 2 bases, with 12 bases between them. This CDR3 has 14 residues. The CDR3 DNA follows: TGTGCCAGCACTCGGGACACCGCCTACAATGAGCAGTTCTTC. Encoded protein: CASTRDTAYNEQFF.

The CDR3 nucleotides are TGCGCCAGCAGCTTGGACCCTGCGGCGGGAAGCACAGATACGCAGTATTTT. It specifies CASSLDPAAGSTDTQYF. The rearrangement joins TRBV5-1 to TRBJ2-3, with D possibly being TRBD2 (6 bases). The CDR3 contains 17 residues. The V end lost 0 bases, the J end lost 0 bases, and 14 bases lay between the germline ends. CDR1 is SGHRS and CDR2 is YFSETQ in the germline V gene.

This clonotype was counted between two and nine times. This sequence joins TRBV5-4 and TRBJ2-7, with 9 bases fitting TRBD1. The CDR3 has 14 amino acids. With 7 bases clipped from V and 4 bases from J, the junction kept 9 bases outside the gene matches. CDR1 is SGHNT, CDR2 YYREEE, per germline (reference sequence). Here the CDR3 DNA reads TGTGCCAGCGGCCTCCGGGACAGGGTGTACGAGCAGTACTTC. It specifies CASGLRDRVYEQYF.